This T cell receptor beta chain was found in a study of T cells in tuberculosis. Study-wide background: A South African cohort included IGRA-negative adolescents, latently infected IGRA-positive adolescents and adults with active tuberculosis.

This CDR3 comprises 15 residues. V dropped 1 base and J dropped 3; count of bases not matched to a gene: 2. Germline V gives CDR1 LNHDA, CDR2 SQIVND (reference sequence). The table came from immunoSEQ multiplex PCR; TCRdb's copy has only in-frame clones and leaves some out. Of more than 35,000 clones listed, more than 85% were seen once; the top ten hold over 6.5%. Sequenced input: PBMCs. The rearrangement links TRBV19 to TRBJ2-1, with 8 bases that match TRBD2. This TCR derives from a donor between 10 and 35 years old with latent tuberculosis or without tuberculosis infection. The CDR3 protein is CASSIAGGDYNEQFF. The CDR3 DNA is TGTGCCAGTAGTATAGCGGGGGGGGACTACAATGAGCAGTTCTTC.